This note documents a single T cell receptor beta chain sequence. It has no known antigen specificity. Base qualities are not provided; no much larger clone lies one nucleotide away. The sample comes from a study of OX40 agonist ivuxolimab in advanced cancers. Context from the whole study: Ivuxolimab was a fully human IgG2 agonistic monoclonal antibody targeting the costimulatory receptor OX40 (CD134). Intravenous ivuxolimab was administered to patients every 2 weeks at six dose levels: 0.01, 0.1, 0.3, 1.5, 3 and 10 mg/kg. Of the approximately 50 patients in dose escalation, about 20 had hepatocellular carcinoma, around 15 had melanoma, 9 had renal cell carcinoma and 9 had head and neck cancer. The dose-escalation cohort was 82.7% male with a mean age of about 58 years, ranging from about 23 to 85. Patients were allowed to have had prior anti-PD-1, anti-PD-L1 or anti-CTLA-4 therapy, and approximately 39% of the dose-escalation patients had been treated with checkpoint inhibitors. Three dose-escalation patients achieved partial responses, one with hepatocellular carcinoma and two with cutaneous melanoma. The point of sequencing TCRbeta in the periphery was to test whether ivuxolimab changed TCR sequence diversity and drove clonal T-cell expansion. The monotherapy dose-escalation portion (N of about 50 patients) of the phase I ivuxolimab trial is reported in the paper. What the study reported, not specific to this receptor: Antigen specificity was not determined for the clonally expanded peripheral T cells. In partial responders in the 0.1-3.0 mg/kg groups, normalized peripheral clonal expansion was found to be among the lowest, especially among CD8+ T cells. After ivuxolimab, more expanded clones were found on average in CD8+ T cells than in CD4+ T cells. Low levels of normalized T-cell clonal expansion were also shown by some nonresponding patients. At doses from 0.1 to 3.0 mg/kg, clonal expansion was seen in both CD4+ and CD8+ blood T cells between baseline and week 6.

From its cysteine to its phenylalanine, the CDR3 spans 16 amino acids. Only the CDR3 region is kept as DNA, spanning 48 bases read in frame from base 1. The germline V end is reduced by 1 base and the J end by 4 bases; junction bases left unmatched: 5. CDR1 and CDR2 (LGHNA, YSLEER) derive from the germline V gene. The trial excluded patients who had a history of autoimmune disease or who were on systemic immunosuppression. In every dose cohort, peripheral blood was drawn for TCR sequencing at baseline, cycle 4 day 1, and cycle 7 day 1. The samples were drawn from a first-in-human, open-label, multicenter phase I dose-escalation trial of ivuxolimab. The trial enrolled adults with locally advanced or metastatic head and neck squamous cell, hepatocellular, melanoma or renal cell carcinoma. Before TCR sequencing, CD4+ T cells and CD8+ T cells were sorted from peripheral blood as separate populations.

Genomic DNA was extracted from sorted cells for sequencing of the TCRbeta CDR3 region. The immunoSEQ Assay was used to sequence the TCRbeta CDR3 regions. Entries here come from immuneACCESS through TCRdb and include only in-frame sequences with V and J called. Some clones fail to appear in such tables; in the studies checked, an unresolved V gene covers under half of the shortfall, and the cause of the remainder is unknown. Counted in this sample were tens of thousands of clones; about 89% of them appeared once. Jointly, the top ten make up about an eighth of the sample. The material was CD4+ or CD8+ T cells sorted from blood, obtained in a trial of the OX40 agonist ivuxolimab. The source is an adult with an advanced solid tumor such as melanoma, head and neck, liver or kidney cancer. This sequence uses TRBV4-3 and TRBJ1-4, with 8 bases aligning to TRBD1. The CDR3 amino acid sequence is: CASSQVGGQGNEKLFF. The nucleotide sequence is TGCGCCAGCAGCCAAGTAGGAGGACAGGGTAATGAAAAACTGTTTTTT.